A selection of T cell receptor beta chains follows, all from one sample in a study of cytomegalovirus exposure and HLA in healthy donors. Profiling relied on immunoSEQ multiplex PCR, and the TCRdb table lists in-frame clones only, not all of them. This sample's clone table lists approximately 190,000 clones. The sequencing input was PBMCs. The receptor source for this set is a boy younger than 18 in good health and CMV-seronegative. CDR3s include the opening cysteine and the closing phenylalanine or tryptophan.

TRBV2	CASTHPQGHAEAFF
TRBV20-1	CSAQGYGYTF
TRBV9	CASSTRQGTDTQYF
TRBV4-1	CASSPVETGRAATQYF
TRBV10-3	CAHVQGWGNQPQHF
TRBV10-2	CASTDRGHTEAFF
TRBV4-1	CASSQEGGGNTEAFF
TRBV7-9	CASSSGENYGYTF
TRBV5-1	CASSLSQRTSGTGELFF
TRBV5-1	CASSFARINTEAFF
TRBV5-4	CASSSGQGRRNTIYF
TRBV7-9	CASSLADVRLLGNTIYF
TRBV6-1	CASSLGQTNYGYTF
TRBV4-3	CASSQDTGTSGGVSLAKNIQYF
TRBV29-1	CSVQRTPDEKLFF
TRBV9	CASSPTAGLNQPQHF
TRBV30	CAWSQNTGELFF
TRBV27	CPTGSLGYTF
TRBV11-2	CASSLFPRADQREKLFF
TRBV7-2	CASSSRLSQANTEAFF
TRBV5-4	CASSSTVSYEQYF
TRBV14	CASSPSQGYGYTF
TRBV6-7	CASSYLGQVRNEQYF
TRBV4-1	CASSLYRELNYGYTF
TRBV6-1	CASRRAEEQYF
TRBV11-2	CASSFDRGDTEAFF
TRBV7-9	CASSFVRRDNEQFF
TRBV30	CAWSVDILGGNTIYF
TRBV2	CASSDPGGTSGNNEQFF
TRBV5-1	CASSPLSGASTDTQYF
TRBV6-5	CASIQGRGTYYGYTF
TRBV7-6	CASSLEALRGDTQYF
TRBV6-6	CASSVGQGRAGTEAFF
TRBV5-4	CASSLFKGGGPGADTQYF
TRBV2	CASRGTGGANTIYF
TRBV30	CAWREKDGLPANQPQHF
TRBV7-9	CASSYSGTLGETQYF
TRBV7-2	CASSLDRQSEKLFF
TRBV29-1	CSVGRGPPYEQYF
TRBV6-5	CASSYSNQGPTGELFF
TRBV30	CAWGAGEVDGYTF
TRBV5-5	CASSLAVGAVPYEQYF
TRBV6-1	CASSEGAGWQPQHF
TRBV7-9	CASSSDGSSYNEQFF
TRBV5-1	CASSLVAGGDSYNSPLHF
TRBV5-1	CASSSGQGRSEQYF